These 22 T cell receptor beta chains came from one sample sequenced in a study of OX40 agonist ivuxolimab in advanced cancers. TCRdb's copy holds only in-frame clones and misses some; the assay was immunoSEQ multiplex PCR. The data hold around 95,000 clones, with 90% observed a single time. The sample in question was CD4+ or CD8+ T cells sorted from blood, obtained in a trial of the OX40 agonist ivuxolimab. These receptor sequences come from an adult with an advanced solid tumor such as melanoma, head and neck, liver or kidney cancer.

The rearrangement joins TRBV6-6 to TRBJ1-2; tentative D call: TRBD1 (5 bases). Germline lookup yields CDR1 MNHNY and CDR2 SVGAGI (reference sequence). This CDR3 has 12 residues. The ends were cut back, 6 bases at V and 7 bases at J, with 12 bases in the middle. CDR3 residues: CASRVGGAGYTF. Here the CDR3 DNA reads TGTGCCAGCAGAGTCGGCGGGGCTGGCTACACCTTC.

This chain uses TRBV10-3 with TRBJ2-3; a possible D gene is TRBD1 (5 bases). The V gene lost 9 bases and the J gene lost 2 bases, with 15 bases spanning the gap. The germline CDR1 and CDR2 sequences are ENHRY and SYGVKD. This CDR3 comprises 14 residues. The DNA of the CDR3 is TGTGCCATGAAGGGGTTTATCAACACAGATACGCAGTATTTT. Amino acids: CAMKGFINTDTQYF.

Remarks on this clone: Distinct nucleotide sequences in the sample also encode this CDR3. This chain joins TRBV30 and TRBJ1-3, with 7 bases fitting TRBD1. Trimming at V came to 2 bases and at J to 0 bases, leaving 4 bases not matched to a gene. The germline CDR1 and CDR2 sequences are GTSNPN and SVGIG (reference sequence). The CDR3 runs 15 residues. Here the CDR3 DNA reads TGTGCCTGGAGTAGGGACAGCGGCTCTGGAAACACCATATATTTT. Its translation: CAWSRDSGSGNTIYF.

This chain uses TRBV15 with TRBJ1-1; no clear D gene. Between the trimmed V and J ends, which lost 6 bases and 3 bases, there was a span of 14 bases. There are 14 residues in the CDR3. Per germline, CDR1 LNHNV and CDR2 YYDKDF (reference sequence). DNA for the CDR3: TGTGCCACCAGGAGACGGGGTTGGGACACTGAAGCTTTCTTT. Its protein is CATRRRGWDTEAFF.

This clone was detected once. The chain carries TRBV6-1 and TRBJ1-3, with D tentatively TRBD1 (5 bases). V was clipped by 5 bases and J by 0 bases, with 11 bases between them. The germline CDR1 and CDR2 sequences are MNHNS and SASEGT. The CDR3 spans 15 residues. The CDR3 here is CASSMGPSSGNTIYF. The CDR3 DNA follows: TGTGCCAGCAGTATGGGACCCTCCTCTGGAAACACCATATATTTT.

The V call is TRBV16, the J call TRBJ2-7, with 7 bases fitting TRBD1. V shed 0 bases, J shed 2 bases, and the junction held 4 bases outside the gene matches. There are 15 residues in the CDR3. Germline values: CDR1 KGHSY, CDR2 FQNENV. In DNA form, the CDR3 reads TGTGCCAGCAGCCAATCGGGGACAGAGCCCTACGAGCAGTACTTC. Encoded protein: CASSQSGTEPYEQYF. The full variable domain, its missing parts supplied by reference TRBV16 and TRBJ2-7, is GEEVAQTPKHLVRGEGQKAKLYCAPIKGHSYVFWYQQVLKNEFKFLISFQNENVFDETGMPKERFSAKCLPNSPCSLEIQATKLEDSAVYFCASSQSGTEPYEQYFGPGTRLTVT.

The chain links TRBV10-3 to TRBJ2-2; the match to TRBD2 covers 13 bases. V trimming: 6 bases; J trimming: 5 bases; junction bases outside the gene matches: 6. The germline CDR1 and CDR2 sequences are ENHRY and SYGVKD. The CDR3 has 16 residues. The CDR3 sequence: CAIRAGLAGVTGELFF. CDR3 DNA: TGTGCCATCAGGGCAGGACTAGCGGGAGTTACCGGGGAGCTGTTTTTT.

This sequence joins TRBV5-1 and TRBJ2-7; D is ambiguous. Germline CDR1 SGHRS, CDR2 YFSETQ. Trimming took 2 bases from V and 7 from J, leaving 16 bases between them. The CDR3 length is 14 residues. CDR3 loop: CASSLGTVLGEQYF. In DNA form, the CDR3 reads TGCGCCAGCAGCTTAGGTACAGTCCTCGGAGAGCAGTACTTC.

This clone is deemed medium-sized. The sample holds other DNA sequences that translate to the same CDR3. The V and J genes are TRBV5-4 and TRBJ2-7; D is possibly TRBD2 (5 bases). The CDR3 loop spans 13 amino acids. The V gene lost 0 bases and the J gene lost 2 bases, with 6 bases spanning the gap. Germline V gene data show CDR1 as SGHNT and CDR2 as YYREEE (reference sequence). CDR3 amino acids: CASSLAGTYEQYF. DNA for the CDR3: TGTGCCAGCAGCTTGGCCGGGACCTACGAGCAGTACTTC.

This clone was observed a few times. This chain uses TRBV4-1 with TRBJ1-5; the D is unclear. The CDR3 is 14 residues long. The germline V gene encodes CDR1 MGHRA and CDR2 YSYEKL. V was clipped by 0 bases and J by 3 bases, with 6 bases between them. The CDR3 protein is CASSQDSFNQPQHF. For the CDR3, the DNA is TGCGCCAGCAGCCAAGACAGCTTCAATCAGCCCCAGCATTTT.

This clone was observed once. This chain joins TRBV11-3 and TRBJ2-7; TRBD1 might be the D (6 bases). Germline lookup yields CDR1 SGHNT and CDR2 YENEEA. V shed 1 base and J shed 4 bases, with 14 bases lying between them. The CDR3 sequence is 15 residues long. The CDR3 is CASSLAWGTHYEQYF. CDR3 DNA sequence: TGTGCCAGCAGCTTAGCTTGGGGGACACATTACGAGCAGTACTTC.

The J gene is TRBJ2-7, the V gene TRBV2; 7 bases are shared with TRBD1. Losses at the gene ends were 7 bases for V and 4 bases for J; bases not matched to a gene: 7. CDR1 SNHLY and CDR2 FYNNEI come from the germline V gene. This CDR3 is built from 13 residues. The CDR3 is CASTTGASYEQYF. As DNA, the CDR3 is TGTGCCAGCACCACAGGGGCTAGTTACGAGCAGTACTTC.

CDR3 nucleotide sequence: TGTGCCAGCAGCTTACAAGGGGCAGGGGACAATGAGCAGTTCTTC. Protein: CASSLQGAGDNEQFF. This chain joins TRBV11-2 and TRBJ2-1; D is possibly TRBD1 (6 bases). The V gene lost 2 bases and the J gene lost 5 bases, with 13 bases spanning the gap. Looked up from germline, CDR1 is SGHAT and CDR2 is FQNNGV. The CDR3 consists of 15 residues. Based on the CDR3 plus reference TRBV11-2 and TRBJ2-1, the full variable domain is EAGVAQSPRYKIIEKRQSVAFWCNPISGHATLYWYQQILGQGPKLLIQFQNNGVVDDSQLPKDRFSAERLKGVDSTLKIQPAKLEDSAVYLCASSLQGAGDNEQFFGPGTRLTVL.

The rearrangement uses TRBV27 and TRBJ2-1; 9 nucleotides align to TRBD2. The germline gives CDR1 MNHEY, CDR2 SMNVEV (reference sequence). The CDR3 spans 15 residues. The V and J ends lost 2 bases and 4 bases, in that order; junction bases with no gene match: 3. Written as DNA, the CDR3 is TGTGCCAGCAGTTTAGGTCTAGCGGGGTACAATGAGCAGTTCTTC. Translated: CASSLGLAGYNEQFF.

CDR3 in DNA: TGCGCCAGCAGCTCAAACGTCCACTCTGGACAGCTCGGGGGCTACACCTTC. Its protein product is CASSSNVHSGQLGGYTF. The chain employs TRBV5-1 and TRBJ1-2; a possible D gene is TRBD1 (6 bases). Germline loops: CDR1 SGHRS, CDR2 YFSETQ. Trimming took 3 bases from V and 8 from J, leaving 26 bases between them. This CDR3 contains 17 residues.

The chain combines TRBV5-4 with TRBJ2-7; D unclear. The germline CDR1 and CDR2 sequences are SGHNT and YYREEE (reference sequence). This CDR3 has 14 amino acids. V was shortened by 0 bases and J by 0 bases, with 7 bases between the two germline ends. The CDR3 nucleotides read TGTGCCAGCAGCTTGGTGGGCAGCTCCTACGAGCAGTACTTC. This encodes CASSLVGSSYEQYF.

The rearrangement uses TRBV7-9 and TRBJ2-2; D possibly uses TRBD1 or TRBD2 (5 bases each). V lost 5 bases and J 7 bases, leaving 17 bases between the germline ends. CDR1 and CDR2 from the germline V gene are SEHNR and FQNEAQ (reference sequence). This CDR3 contains 15 residues. The DNA for the CDR3 is TGTGCCAGCAGCCCGAGGCCTGTTGGGGGCGGGGAGCTGTTTTTT. Translating gives CASSPRPVGGGELFF.

The genes are TRBV6-6 and TRBJ1-2; possible D gene TRBD1, 5 bases. CDR3 length: 13 residues. The germline gives CDR1 MNHNY, CDR2 SVGAGI (reference sequence). The ends were cut back, 6 bases at V and 4 bases at J, with 12 bases in the middle. The CDR3 DNA is TGTGCCAGCAGCCCGACAGCCCTCTATGGCTACACCTTC. It specifies CASSPTALYGYTF.

The chain uses TRBV9 and TRBJ1-1; D is perhaps TRBD1 (6 bases). Germline CDR1 and CDR2: SGDLS and YYNGEE. There are 14 residues in the CDR3. V was trimmed by 0 bases and J by 2 bases, leaving 8 bases between them. The CDR3 region has the DNA TGTGCCAGCAGCGTAGGGGGGCGTAACACTGAAGCTTTCTTT. Protein product: CASSVGGRNTEAFF.

The J gene is TRBJ2-7, the V gene TRBV19; D is undetermined. CDR3 length: 15 amino acids. Trimming stripped 3 bases from V and 7 bases from J, with 19 bases between. Per the germline V gene, CDR1 is LNHDA and CDR2 is SQIVND (reference sequence). The CDR3 nucleotides read TGTGCCAGTAGTATTGTGGGATCGGGCATACATGAGCAGTACTTC. This translates into CASSIVGSGIHEQYF.

The chain has TRBV10-1 and TRBJ2-1, with D tentatively TRBD1 or TRBD2 (5 bases each). Germline values: CDR1 WNHNN, CDR2 SYGVQD (reference sequence). Deletions cut 8 bases from V and 6 bases from J, with 14 bases between. This CDR3 region has 13 residues. The CDR3 DNA reads TGCGCCAGCGGGGGTCGCTTAGGCAATGAGCAGTTCTTC. It is translated as CASGGRLGNEQFF.

The rearrangement joins TRBV5-4 to TRBJ1-1; 11 bases are a match to TRBD1. The germline gives CDR1 SGHNT, CDR2 YYREEE (reference sequence). Trimming took 1 base from V and 5 from J; bases not matched to a gene: 7. The CDR3 is 16 amino acids. CDR3: CASSLPGTGGRTEAFF. For the CDR3, the DNA is TGTGCCAGCAGCTTGCCCGGGACAGGGGGTCGAACTGAAGCTTTCTTT.